Listed here are 29 T cell receptor beta chains from one sample, sequenced in a study of shared clonotypes between healthy human individuals (dated by TCRdb to 2018 to 2020). Receptor amplification or capture employed the immunoSEQ multiplex PCR assay. TCRdb retrieved this table from immuneACCESS and kept in-frame rearrangements only. Not all clones are present; in checked studies, unresolved V genes account for under half, and no reason is known for the remainder. This sample gives 2 million or so clones in total; approximately 94% of them show up just once. Jointly, the top ten make up 1.1% of the sample. For the CD8 naive samples, CD45RO-negative cells were positively selected for CCR7, yielding a CD45RA+CCR7+ population from which TemRA cells were excluded. Sequencing used naive CD8+ T cells sorted from blood. The intended sense of this specimen's cell subset or site label: CD45RA+CCR7+. These receptors came from a man between 18 and 35 years old in good health.

The V and J genes are TRBV30 and TRBJ2-1; 14 bases are a match to TRBD2. Germline V gives CDR1 GTSNPN, CDR2 SVGIG (reference sequence). This CDR3 comprises 17 residues. The V and J ends lost 1 base and 3 bases, in that order; junction bases with no gene match: 5. As DNA, the CDR3 is TGTGCCTGGAGTGCAAACGGACTAGCGGGGGGCTACAATGAGCAGTTCTTC. Translated, it gives CAWSANGLAGGYNEQFF.

This chain links TRBV30 with TRBJ2-7; 7 positions agree with TRBD1. J was trimmed by 0 bases and V by 7 bases; bases with no gene match: 18. Germline CDR1 is GTSNPN and CDR2 is SVGIG (reference sequence). The CDR3 has 17 amino acids. This CDR3 is CALISIPGQTDSYEQYF. CDR3 DNA sequence: TGTGCCTTGATTTCGATACCGGGACAGACCGACTCCTACGAGCAGTACTTC.

Remarks on this clone: At one of its ends the junction is not consistent with the germline gene, which may arise from a read error. The chain uses TRBV7-9 and TRBJ2-5, with a possible D match to TRBD1 (6 bases). The CDR3 contains 13 residues. The germline gives CDR1 SEHNR, CDR2 FQNEAQ (reference sequence). Here the CDR3 DNA reads TGTGCCAGCAGTCTAGAGGGGGAAGAGTCCCAGTACTTC. Encoded protein: CASSLEGEESQYF. Full variable domain (remainder filled in from reference TRBV7-9 and TRBJ2-5): DTGVSQNPRHKITKRGQNVTFRCDPISEHNRLYWYRQTLGQGPEFLTYFQNEAQLEKSRLLSDRFSAERPKGSFSTLEIQRTEQGDSAMYLCASSLEGEESQYFGPGTRLLVL.

The V gene is TRBV25-1, the J gene TRBJ1-6; 7 bases are a match to TRBD1. Germline-derived CDR1 and CDR2 are MGHDK and SYGVNS. The V segment lost 6 bases and the J segment 1 base; nucleotides outside the gene matches: 3. CDR3 length: 15 amino acids. CDR3: CASSGQESYNSPLHF. DNA of the CDR3: TGTGCCAGCAGCGGACAGGAATCCTATAATTCACCCCTCCACTTT.

V usage is TRBV9 and J usage is TRBJ2-5; tentatively, D is TRBD1 (5 bases). Germline V gene data show CDR1 as SGDLS and CDR2 as YYNGEE. Trimming cost V 0 bases and J 10 bases, with 10 bases left between them. The CDR3 spans 12 residues. This CDR3 is CASSVGGAYQYF. For the CDR3, the DNA is TGTGCCAGCAGCGTAGGGGGCGCGTACCAGTACTTC. Based on the CDR3 plus reference TRBV9 and TRBJ2-5, the full variable domain is DSGVTQTPKHLITATGQRVTLRCSPRSGDLSVYWYQQSLDQGLQFLIQYYNGEERAKGNILERFSAQQFPDLHSELNLSSLELGDSALYFCASSVGGAYQYFGPGTRLLVL.

The V and J genes are TRBV13 and TRBJ2-6, with 7 bases matching TRBD1. This CDR3 contains 18 residues. The junction had 10 bases not matched to a gene; V was cut back by 5 bases and J by 0 bases. Germline CDR1 reads PRHDT; CDR2 reads FYEKMQ (reference sequence). The DNA of the CDR3 is TGTGCCAGCAGCGGGACAGAGTTCTCCCACTCTGGGGCCAACGTCCTGACTTTC. Translated, it gives CASSGTEFSHSGANVLTF.

This rearrangement joins TRBV5-1 to TRBJ2-3, with TRBD2 identical over 9 bases. V lost 4 bases and J lost 2; bases outside the gene matches: 5. The CDR3 sequence is 15 residues long. Germline values: CDR1 SGHRS, CDR2 YFSETQ. CDR3 sequence (DNA): TGCGCCAGCAGCCTCGTAGCGGGAGACACAGATACGCAGTATTTT. Amino acid sequence: CASSLVAGDTDTQYF.

This chain uses TRBV4-1 with TRBJ2-7; tentative D call: TRBD1 (6 bases). Trimming left V 0 bases short and J 13 bases short, with 13 bases between. There are 12 residues in the CDR3. Per the germline V gene, CDR1 is MGHRA and CDR2 is YSYEKL. CDR3 amino acids: CASSQEVGAPYF. The CDR3 region has the DNA TGCGCCAGCAGCCAAGAGGTGGGGGCCCCCTACTTC.

The chain carries TRBV27 and TRBJ2-7; D may be TRBD2 (6 bases). Deletions cut 3 bases from V and 3 bases from J, with 18 bases between. The CDR3 has 16 residues. Per germline, CDR1 MNHEY and CDR2 SMNVEV (reference sequence). CDR3 loop: CASSFHYKTGDYEQYF. CDR3 DNA: TGTGCCAGCAGTTTCCACTATAAGACGGGGGACTACGAGCAGTACTTC.

The rearrangement links TRBV13 to TRBJ2-1, with 7 bases lining up with TRBD1. The CDR3 is made up of 16 amino acids. Trimming cost V 4 bases and J 4 bases; bases outside gene matches: 10. Germline CDR1 PRHDT, CDR2 FYEKMQ (reference sequence). The CDR3 here is CASSSTDRAYYNEQFF. The CDR3, as DNA: TGTGCCAGCAGCTCCACCGACAGGGCCTATTACAATGAGCAGTTCTTC. The entire variable domain, with the rest obtained from reference TRBV13 and TRBJ2-1, is as follows: AAGVIQSPRHLIKEKRETATLKCYPIPRHDTVYWYQQGPGQDPQFLISFYEKMQSDKGSIPDRFSAQQFSDYHSELNMSSLELGDSALYFCASSSTDRAYYNEQFFGPGTRLTVL.

The chain uses TRBV30 and TRBJ2-1; perhaps TRBD1 as D (6 bases). V lost 6 bases to trimming and J lost 6 bases, with 15 bases between them. The germline gives CDR1 GTSNPN, CDR2 SVGIG (reference sequence). There are 13 residues in the CDR3. CDR3 nucleotide sequence: TGTGCCTGTCAGACAGGAATCCCCAATGAGCAGTTCTTC. It encodes CACQTGIPNEQFF.

CDR3: CASSLVLFAAETYNEQFF. In DNA, the CDR3 is TGTGCCAGCAGCTTAGTTCTCTTTGCCGCGGAGACCTACAATGAGCAGTTCTTC. J is TRBJ2-1 and V is TRBV7-8; D call uncertain. Germline lookup yields CDR1 SGHVS and CDR2 FQNEAQ. The germline V and J ends were trimmed by 1 base and 2 bases, with 18 bases remaining between them. The CDR3 length is 18 residues.

The count of this clone is one. The chain links TRBV7-9 to TRBJ1-5, with D possibly TRBD1 on 6 matching bases. Trimming removed 5 bases from V and 5 bases from J, with 22 bases in between. The CDR3 totals 17 residues. Germline V CDR1 and CDR2: SEHNR, FQNEAQ (reference sequence). CDR3: CASSHPQGTSGDQPQHF. The CDR3 nucleotides are TGTGCCAGCAGCCACCCACAGGGCACCTCCGGGGATCAGCCCCAGCATTTT.

This rearrangement joins TRBV19 to TRBJ2-3, with 12 bases aligning to TRBD2. CDR3 length equals 15 residues. Trimming removed 5 bases from V and 7 bases from J; junction bases left unmatched: 7. In germline, CDR1 is LNHDA, CDR2 SQIVND (reference sequence). The CDR3 DNA sequence: TGTGCCAGTAGTCCTTCTAGCGGGGGGGCTCATACGCAGTATTTT. Amino acids: CASSPSSGGAHTQYF.

The V gene is TRBV29-1, the J gene TRBJ1-2; D not resolved. This CDR3 region has 12 residues. The germline CDR1 and CDR2 sequences are SQVTM and ANQGSEA. Trimming shortened V by 4 bases and J by 7 bases, and 13 bases separated the two germline ends. DNA of the CDR3: TGCAGCGTTGTAGCCGGGGAGGGTGGCTACACCTTC. Protein: CSVVAGEGGYTF.

For this clone: The sample carries other DNA sequences with the same CDR3. The chain links TRBV9 to TRBJ2-2; D ambiguous. The V end was cut by 0 bases, the J end by 5 bases, with 8 bases between. This CDR3 spans 14 amino acids. Germline V gene data show CDR1 as SGDLS and CDR2 as YYNGEE. The CDR3 DNA reads TGTGCCAGCAGCGTAGGCGCGGTGACCGGGGAGCTGTTTTTT. This codes for CASSVGAVTGELFF.

The rearrangement joins TRBV28 to TRBJ1-5; the match to TRBD1 covers 7 bases. Germline loops: CDR1 MDHEN, CDR2 SYDVKM. The V and J ends lost 5 bases and 0 bases, in that order; junction bases with no gene match: 7. The CDR3 runs 16 residues. The CDR3 loop reads CASSPEGAYSNQPQHF. The CDR3 nucleotides are TGTGCCAGCAGTCCCGAGGGGGCCTATAGCAATCAGCCCCAGCATTTT. Together with reference TRBV28 and TRBJ1-5, the CDR3 gives the full variable domain: DVKVTQSSRYLVKRTGEKVFLECVQDMDHENMFWYRQDPGLGLRLIYFSYDVKMKEKGDIPEGYSVSREKKERFSLILESASTNQTSMYLCASSPEGAYSNQPQHFGDGTRLSIL.

This chain connects TRBV13 to TRBJ2-7; either TRBD1 or TRBD2 may fit D (5 bases each). CDR3 length: 13 residues. V was cut by 5 bases and J by 4 bases, with 12 bases left in between. Per the germline V gene, CDR1 is PRHDT and CDR2 is FYEKMQ (reference sequence). This chain's CDR3 is CASSTLGVYEQYF. As DNA, the CDR3 is TGTGCCAGCAGCACCCTGGGGGTGTACGAGCAGTACTTC.

The rearrangement uses TRBV25-1 and TRBJ1-1; no firm D call. Germline V gene data show CDR1 as MGHDK and CDR2 as SYGVNS. This CDR3 contains 11 residues. V shed 10 bases and J shed 2 bases, with 8 bases lying between them. The CDR3 is CATGLNTEAFF. In nucleotides, the CDR3 is TGTGCCACCGGGCTAAACACTGAAGCTTTCTTT.

On this clone itself: In the same sample, other DNA sequences code for this CDR3. The chain has TRBV5-4 and TRBJ2-7, with D unresolved. This CDR3 comprises 14 residues. Trimming pared 2 bases from V and 0 bases from J, leaving 9 bases between. The V gene's germline CDR1 is SGHNT and CDR2 YYREEE (reference sequence). CDR3 in DNA: TGTGCCAGCAGCTTAGGGCAGACCTCCTACGAGCAGTACTTC. Translating gives CASSLGQTSYEQYF.

A few counts support this clone. This CDR3 is also generated by other DNA sequences in the sample. The chain has TRBV6-1 and TRBJ2-2; D is uncertain. The CDR3 consists of 13 residues. V was pared by 6 bases and J by 2 bases, with 7 bases between. Germline loops: CDR1 MNHNS, CDR2 SASEGT. As DNA, the CDR3 is TGTGCCAGCAGCGACCCCAACACCGGGGAGCTGTTTTTT. Amino acid sequence: CASSDPNTGELFF.

This clone showed up just once. This rearrangement joins TRBV5-1 to TRBJ2-1; possible D gene TRBD1, 6 bases. The V gene's germline CDR1 is SGHRS and CDR2 YFSETQ. This CDR3 is 14 amino acids long. V was clipped by 4 bases and J by 5 bases, with 13 bases between them. The CDR3 nucleotides read TGCGCCAGCAGCACAGGGATTACAGACAATGAGCAGTTCTTC. Its protein product is CASSTGITDNEQFF. Full variable domain (outside the CDR3, taken from reference TRBV5-1 and TRBJ2-1): KAGVTQTPRYLIKTRGQQVTLSCSPISGHRSVSWYQQTPGQGLQFLFEYFSETQRNKGNFPGRFSGRQFSNSRSEMNVSTLELGDSALYLCASSTGITDNEQFFGPGTRLTVL.

For this clone: At one boundary the junction diverges from the germline segment, which might be a read error. The genes are TRBV5-6 and TRBJ1-1, with D perhaps matching TRBD1 (5 bases). This CDR3 spans 12 amino acids. Germline CDR1 and CDR2: SGHDT and YYEEEE. The chain's CDR3 is CASSLIGAEALF. The CDR3 region has the DNA TGTGCCAGCAGCTTGATCGGGGCTGAAGCTCTCTTT.

Regarding this clone: The same CDR3 is also encoded by other DNA sequences in this sample. DNA of the CDR3: TGCGCCAGCAGCTTAGGACCTAACTATGGCTACACCTTC. Translated, it gives CASSLGPNYGYTF. The V and J genes are TRBV5-1 and TRBJ1-2; D uncertain. Trimming removed 2 bases from V and 0 bases from J, with 5 bases in between. The CDR3 spans 13 residues. Germline CDR1 SGHRS, CDR2 YFSETQ. The full variable domain, in which reference TRBV5-1 and TRBJ1-2 provide the parts outside the CDR3, is KAGVTQTPRYLIKTRGQQVTLSCSPISGHRSVSWYQQTPGQGLQFLFEYFSETQRNKGNFPGRFSGRQFSNSRSEMNVSTLELGDSALYLCASSLGPNYGYTFGSGTRLTVV.

The rearrangement uses TRBV4-3 and TRBJ2-5; D may be TRBD1 or TRBD2 (5 bases each). The V end was cut by 0 bases, the J end by 6 bases, with 14 bases between. The CDR3 totals 15 residues. In germline, CDR1 is LGHNA, CDR2 YSLEER. The CDR3, as DNA: TGCGCCAGCAGCCAAGATCGAGCCTGGGGACAGACCCAGTACTTC. This translates into CASSQDRAWGQTQYF.

The chain recombines TRBV30 with TRBJ2-7, with TRBD1 as a possible D gene (6 bases). Germline lookup yields CDR1 GTSNPN and CDR2 SVGIG (reference sequence). The CDR3 has 18 amino acids. Trimming pared 1 base from V and 2 bases from J, leaving 24 bases between. In nucleotides, the CDR3 is TGTGCCTGGAGTGCCAGGGGCGATGGGCAGCGTGGCGCCTACGAGCAGTACTTC. Protein sequence: CAWSARGDGQRGAYEQYF.

The CDR3: CASSFGGGAPDTQYF. The CDR3 DNA sequence: TGTGCCAGCAGCTTTGGCGGGGGGGCGCCAGATACGCAGTATTTT. V is TRBV5-4 and J is TRBJ2-3, with 9 bases matching TRBD2. The CDR3 is 15 residues long. Germline CDR1 and CDR2: SGHNT and YYREEE (reference sequence). V gave up 2 bases and J gave up 4 bases; unmatched junction bases: 5. The whole variable domain, filled in from reference TRBV5-4 and TRBJ2-3, reads ETGVTQSPTHLIKTRGQQVTLRCSSQSGHNTVSWYQQALGQGPQFIFQYYREEENGRGNFPPRFSGLQFPNYSSELNVNALELDDSALYLCASSFGGGAPDTQYFGPGTRLTVL.

The V and J genes are TRBV30 and TRBJ2-3, with TRBD2 matching 8 bases. In germline, CDR1 is GTSNPN, CDR2 SVGIG (reference sequence). V was pared by 1 base and J by 0 bases, with 9 bases of the junction left unmatched. The CDR3 is 17 amino acids. The CDR3 spells CAWSGFLPGGSTDTQYF. The CDR3 DNA sequence: TGTGCCTGGAGTGGCTTTCTCCCGGGGGGGAGCACAGATACGCAGTATTTT.

DNA for the CDR3: TGTGCCAGCGGACAGGGGAAGTATAACACTGAAGCTTTCTTT. Translated, it gives CASGQGKYNTEAFF. The chain couples TRBV28 to TRBJ1-1, with 9 nucleotides matching TRBD1. Germline values: CDR1 MDHEN, CDR2 SYDVKM. The CDR3 runs to 14 residues. V lost 8 bases to trimming and J lost 2 bases; unmatched junction nucleotides: 6.